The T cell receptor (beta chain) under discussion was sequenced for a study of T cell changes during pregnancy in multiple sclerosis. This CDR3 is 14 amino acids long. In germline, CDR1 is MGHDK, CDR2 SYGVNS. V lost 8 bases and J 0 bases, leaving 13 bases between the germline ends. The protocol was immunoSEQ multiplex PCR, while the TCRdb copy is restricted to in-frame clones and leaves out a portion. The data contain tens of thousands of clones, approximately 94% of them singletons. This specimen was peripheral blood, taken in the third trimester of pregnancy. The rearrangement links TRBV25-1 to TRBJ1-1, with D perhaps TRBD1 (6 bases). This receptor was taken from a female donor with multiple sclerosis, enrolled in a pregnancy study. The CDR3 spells CASRPDSLNTEAFF. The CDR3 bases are TGTGCCAGCCGCCCGGACAGTCTGAACACTGAAGCTTTCTTT.